The TCR beta chain under discussion was sequenced for a study of cytomegalovirus exposure and HLA in healthy donors. General observations from the study: Among the sequence variants, a highly shared cluster was likely an artifact of sequencing. In a later analysis, most CMV-associated TCR beta chains appeared HLA-restricted.

Germline V CDR1 and CDR2: SGHRS, YFSETQ. V lost 0 bases to trimming and J lost 2 bases, with 9 bases between them. The length of the CDR3 is 14 residues. Both 60 Vbeta primers and 13 Jbeta primers went into the PCR. Clones were read by immunoSEQ multiplex PCR, and TCRdb kept only the in-frame ones, dropping some. Of about 200,000 clones in the sample, more than 60% were seen once. A remark on this clone: Antigen unknown.

Sequencing input: PBMCs. The gene calls are TRBV5-1 and TRBJ2-7; TRBD1 might be the D (5 bases). This TCR was recovered from a girl aged 2 to 9 in good health and CMV-seronegative. The CDR3 spells CASSLEQGTYEQYF. The DNA for the CDR3 is TGCGCCAGCAGCTTGGAGCAGGGAACCTACGAGCAGTACTTC.